This TCR beta chain comes out of a study of T-cell memory formation after mild COVID-19. Study at large: TCR clusters showed largely donor specificity. Study-wide points: Contracting CD4+ clones were located mainly in CM and EM, and CD8+ clones in EMRA.

TCRdb processed the 5' RACE reads anew with MiXCR; each CDR3 protein has one entry. The data show about 310,000 distinct CDR3 sequences, roughly 15% seen once. Note on this clonotype: Its matching antigen is unknown.

V dropped 3 bases and J dropped 10; count of bases not matched to a gene: 2. The CDR3 spans 12 residues. Germline V gene lookup returns CDR1 SGHTA and CDR2 FQGTGA. The chain has TRBV7-3 and TRBJ2-3, with 9 bases identical to TRBD1. This receptor was obtained from a man between 18 and 29 years old who had mild COVID-19 (a few samples of this study predate the infection). Cell type and time point are not known. The sequenced material came from PBMCs or a T cell subset sorted from them (not recorded which). CDR3 coding DNA: TGTGCCAGCAGCTTCGGACAGGGGTCGCAGTATTTT. Its protein is CASSFGQGSQYF.